The 7 T cell receptor beta chains listed next were all sequenced from one sample in a study of shared clonotypes between healthy human individuals. Selected positively for CCR7 and CD45RO-negative, naive CD8 cells excluded terminally differentiated effector memory CD45RA+ cells. Sequencing was performed with immunoSEQ multiplex PCR; in TCRdb, only in-frame clones are kept and a portion is missing. The profile shows around 2.1 million clones, 90% to 95% of them singletons. Material: naive CD8+ T cells from PBMCs. These receptors were obtained from a man aged 18 to 30 in good health. Some clones in this sample may be carry-over from other donors' samples.

This clone appeared once. This chain links TRBV5-5 with TRBJ1-1; tentative D call: TRBD1 (5 bases). Germline V CDR1 and CDR2: SGHKS, YYEKEE (reference sequence). This CDR3 has 14 residues. Trimming pared 6 bases from V and 7 bases from J, leaving 19 bases between. CDR3 sequence reads: CASTEGGDLYEAFF. The DNA of the CDR3 is TGTGCCAGCACCGAGGGAGGGGACCTTTATGAAGCTTTCTTT.

This chain links TRBV9 with TRBJ2-2; D remains ambiguous. The CDR3 is 17 residues long. Trimming cost V 0 bases and J 0 bases, with 12 bases left between them. CDR1 is SGDLS, CDR2 YYNGEE, per germline. The CDR3 DNA follows: TGTGCCAGCAGCGTAGGTTTCGGAATGTCGAACACCGGGGAGCTGTTTTTT. Translating it yields CASSVGFGMSNTGELFF.

This clone was recorded once. The sample carries other DNA sequences with the same CDR3. CDR3 loop: CASSFSTGVGYTF. The CDR3 DNA sequence: TGTGCCAGCAGTTTTTCGACAGGGGTTGGCTACACCTTC. The V call is TRBV27, the J call TRBJ1-2; TRBD1 matches 8 bases. Germline trimming cut 3 bases from V and 7 bases from J; bases unmatched to any gene: 4. Germline V gene lookup returns CDR1 MNHEY and CDR2 SMNVEV (reference sequence). The CDR3 sequence is 13 residues long.

This clone was counted only a few times. The same CDR3 arises from other DNA sequences in this sample as well. The chain joins TRBV27 to TRBJ2-1; 8 positions agree with TRBD2. Trimming took 5 bases from V and 0 from J; bases not matched to a gene: 0. CDR1 and CDR2 from the germline V gene are MNHEY and SMNVEV (reference sequence). The CDR3 has 14 amino acids. CDR3 loop: CASSSGSSYNEQFF. The CDR3 DNA is TGTGCCAGCAGTAGCGGGAGCTCCTACAATGAGCAGTTCTTC.

The rearrangement links TRBV18 to TRBJ2-7, with D possibly being TRBD1 (6 bases). The CDR3 covers 15 residues. V was clipped by 0 bases and J by 2 bases, with 11 bases between them. Germline V lookup: CDR1 KGHSH, CDR2 LQKENI. The CDR3 spells CASSPPDSQAYEQYF. In DNA form, the CDR3 reads TGTGCCAGCTCACCACCGGACAGTCAGGCCTACGAGCAGTACTTC.

This clone was seen a single time. The CDR3 loop is CASSESGQGRYEQYF. CDR3 DNA sequence: TGCGCCAGCAGTGAGTCGGGGCAGGGGAGGTACGAGCAGTACTTC. This chain joins TRBV10-2 and TRBJ2-7; tentatively, D is TRBD1 or TRBD2 (6 bases each). This CDR3 comprises 15 residues. V lost 0 bases to trimming and J lost 4 bases, with 13 bases between them. Germline V CDR1 and CDR2: WSHSY, SAAADI.

This clone was observed a few times. This chain links TRBV6-5 with TRBJ1-5; no reliable D call. This CDR3 is 15 amino acids long. Germline assignment: CDR1 MNHEY and CDR2 SVGAGI. Trimming removed 6 bases from V and 3 bases from J, with 15 bases in between. Here the CDR3 reads CASSPFAGSNQPQHF. Written as DNA, the CDR3 is TGTGCCAGCAGCCCGTTTGCGGGGTCCAATCAGCCCCAGCATTTT.